This TCR beta chain comes out of a study of cytomegalovirus exposure and HLA in healthy donors (dated by TCRdb to about 2017). Study-wide context: An earlier analysis of 587 of the donors reported 276 Gb of sequence data and 100 million to 120 million unique TCR beta sequences obtained from approximately 180 million T cells. Every discovery cohort repertoire had been produced on one sequencing platform. To predict cytomegalovirus infection status, the study combined high-throughput TCR immunosequencing, statistical association of individual TCRs with disease status, and machine learning. Alongside the repertoire data, information on donor age, sex, ethnicity and CMV serostatus was compiled. Among the roughly 430 genotyped donors, around 81% belonged to the genetic ancestry cluster associated with self-reported Caucasian donors. The study aimed to test whether signatures of past pathogen exposure could be identified by cataloging public T cell receptors. Genome-wide SNP genotypes for about 65% of the roughly 700 donors were used in a later genetic analysis, which treated that subset as a discovery cohort. In a later analysis, previously published TCR beta repertoires from 500 to 750 donors were re-analyzed and high-resolution HLA genotyping was added so that TCR occurrence patterns could be studied. Several DR-DQ haplotypes were handled as single units for association and clustering, since linkage in the cohort was strong. HLA typing covered class I and class II loci at four-digit resolution. On average, roughly 240,000 unique TCR beta nucleotide sequences were sequenced per donor among about 400 genotyped donors of the cohort, with roughly 19% of those sequences being non-productive. To decide whether each TCR beta V gene segment behaved as functional or pseudogenic, an earlier analysis of several hundred of the donors relied on high-throughput TCR beta sequencing. An early release that covered 640 HLA-typed donors contained about 300 gigabases of sequencing data and 85 million to 100 million unique TCR sequences. In addition to the first cohort of 666 subjects, a separate validation cohort of approximately 130 different subjects was used. The number of typed donors differed by locus: about 629-640 for A, B, C, DRB1 and DQB1; 500 to 550 for DQA1; 606 for DPA1; and roughly 490 for DPB1. Rather than drawing on any new phenotypic data, the later analysis identified candidate immune exposures from TCR beta sequences and the way those sequences occurred across donors. The study used immunosequencing to profile the T cell repertoires of hundreds of subjects and linked those repertoires to cytomegalovirus serostatus. What the research found in general, with its limitations: In both the original and validation cohorts, the classifier was reported to diagnose cytomegalovirus status with high specificity and sensitivity. A group of highly shared sequence variants was considered likely to be a technical artifact of the sequencing pipeline. The authors suggested that the approach could potentially be extended to other disease states and immunological phenotypes. Presence/absence analyses assumed roughly uniform sequencing depth across donors, an assumption that may not hold. Because HLA typing was unavailable for some donors at each locus, only the typed subset was used in association tests. According to a later analysis, most CMV-associated TCR beta chains appeared to be HLA-restricted, and the HLA associations seemed to be driven largely by CMV exposure. In an earlier analysis of more than 500 of the donors, most TCR beta V segments appeared in productive rearrangements about 87% or about 30% of the time, broadly matching IMGT annotations. About 17 rarely observed V segments, including chromosome 9 orphons, were excluded from the earlier analysis of a few hundred of the donors because counts were too low. A further reported finding was that TCR beta sequences accurately predicted the HLA-A and HLA-B alleles for most subjects in the first cohort. A later analysis found that HLA-associated TCR beta chains were more clonally expanded and had lower generation probabilities than equally common non-associated chains. In a later genetic analysis, a missense DCLRE1C variant was associated with V-gene and J-gene trimming of TCR beta chains, and the association was replicated in an independent cohort. Compared with the roughly 700-donor mean, donors in an Asian-associated ancestry cluster had fewer N-insertions in productive TCRs, according to a later genetic analysis. In the study, around 150 TCR beta chains were listed as associated with cytomegalovirus. A few of the identified cytomegalovirus-associated TCR beta chains were confirmed in vitro to be specific for cytomegalovirus antigens. Some IMGT-functional V segments, including TRBV6-2 and TRBV6-3, could not be told apart with the 87-base-pair reads, so those segments were excluded. Across donors, most TCR sequences were observed very rarely, whereas some public TCRs were present in many individuals. Correlated functional status among segregating V segments might reflect linkage disequilibrium, but an unknown experimental factor could not be ruled out. Specific HLA alleles were associated with roughly 16,000 TCR beta sequences at a false discovery rate of 0.05 in a later analysis. A later analysis reported that several top co-occurrence clusters appeared linked to parvovirus B19, influenza, CMV and Epstein-Barr virus. When HLA alleles, especially DR and DQ, strongly co-occurred, TCR associations were difficult to assign to individual alleles. Immune exposure information for the cohort was limited to CMV serostatus. According to a later analysis, TCR association rates differed among HLA loci, with DRB1 alleles showing the most associated TCRs and HLA-C alleles showing the fewest. The cohort was sequenced for TCR beta chains only, and without alpha or paired-chain data the features that could be detected were limited.

The protocol used for the library was the immunoSEQ multiplex PCR assay. The multiplex PCR relied on a mix of 60 forward primers for TCR Vbeta segments and 13 reverse primers for TCR Jbeta segments. A multiplex PCR assay on genomic DNA amplified the CDR3 region of rearranged TCR beta genes. The Illumina HiSeq System was used to sequence the amplified TCR beta libraries as 87-base-pair reads. In the paper's pipeline: A later analysis tallied 70 million to 100 million unique TCR beta chains across the 660 or so repertoires, and some 12 million of those chains were shared by two or more donors. Raw reads were error-corrected and collapsed into unique sequences by a nearest-neighbor algorithm in which closely related sequences were merged to remove PCR and sequencing errors. CDR3 sequences were aligned to IMGT reference sequences to assign V, D and J gene segments. For a sequence to be retained, a match of at least six nucleotides was required to both a V gene segment and a J gene segment. Rearrangements were called productive when the CDR3 lacked stop codons and stayed in frame with V and J; all others were non-productive. Following IMGT convention, CDR3 was defined as the stretch from the second conserved V-encoded cysteine up to the conserved J-encoded phenylalanine. In an earlier analysis of roughly 580 of the donors, sequences lacking an unambiguous match to a single V gene segment were excluded. In an earlier analysis of a few hundred of the donors, a V segment was called functional when productive rearrangements were above 56.7%, and segregating when the standard deviation between donors exceeded 5%. A statistical classification framework was built to diagnose cytomegalovirus status from the catalog of TCR beta chain sequences. In a later analysis, TCR nucleotide sequences were compared against IMGT/GENE-DB human TR gene sequences so that V and J genes could be assigned. The TCRdist pipeline was used in a later analysis to assign CDR3 sequences and most-parsimonious VDJ recombination scenarios. A later analysis defined each TCR beta chain by its CDR3 amino acid sequence plus V-gene family, and excluded reads lacking a unique V-gene family. As a way to deal with suspected cross-contamination and a sequencing artifact, a later analysis dropped 450 to 600 nucleotide sequences that were highly shared and had low generation probability. A later analysis calculated a clonal expansion index for each public chain from normalized within-repertoire ranks of inferred template counts. In a later analysis, generation probabilities were computed using a VDJ recombination model fitted to out-of-frame rearrangements, and the results were checked against IGoR. In a later analysis, TCR-TCR, TCR-HLA and TCR-CMV co-occurrence was scored with hypergeometric tests, and a repertoire-size bias correction was applied to TCR pairs. False discovery rates were estimated in a later analysis by permuting HLA or CMV assignments 20 times. A later analysis grouped co-occurring TCRs with DBSCAN, adding TCRdist sequence similarity when clustering within HLA-allele-positive subsets. For co-occurrence clustering, repertoires with fewer than 30,000 or more than 120,000 public chains were excluded, along with five repertoires with anomalous nucleotide sharing. TCRdb took this table from immuneACCESS and kept in-frame rearrangements with V and J called. Such tables lack part of the clones; where checked against another copy, unresolved V genes explain under half of the gap, and the rest is unexplained. V and J calls and clone size are those listed in that table; D and trimming were worked out from the DNA. The sample contains about 160,000 clones, about 80% of them found a single time. The biggest ten clones account for around 1.5% of the sample.

The junction shows trimming of 0 bases on V and 2 bases on J, plus 8 bases between the germline ends. The germline V gene supplies CDR1 SGHRS and CDR2 YFSETQ. Measured from the cysteine to the phenylalanine, the CDR3 is 14 residues long. Of the read, only the CDR3 DNA is kept; its 42 bases are in frame from base 1. This clone is medium-sized (0.01 to 0.1%) in its sample. This clone's antigen is unknown. Base quality data are lacking; no much larger clone is found one base away. The cohort comprised more than 550 healthy bone marrow donors. At the time of sampling, all cohort members were nominally healthy, though unrecorded immune exposures were likely present. The donor was CMV seropositive and belonged to the group of some 290 seropositive cohort members. A peripheral blood sample was collected from each donor, and TCR beta sequencing was performed on peripheral blood mononuclear cells. The Qiagen DNeasy Blood Extraction Kit was used to extract genomic DNA from the blood cell samples.

The sequencing sample was made of PBMCs. The chain is made from TRBV5-1 and TRBJ1-2, with the identity of the D gene unclear. The source is a girl between 10 and 17 years old in good health and CMV-seropositive. The CDR3 protein sequence reads: CASSLVLSNYGYTF. The nucleotide sequence reads as follows: TGCGCCAGCAGCTTGGTCCTCTCCAACTATGGCTACACCTTC.